This T cell receptor beta chain was captured in a study of response to subunit inactivated influenza vaccine. This clonotype was detected a few times. What it binds is not known. TCRdb reanalysed the RT-PCR reads using MiXCR and keeps one entry per CDR3 protein. The sample includes around 520,000 distinct CDR3 sequences, about 25% seen only once; the top ten take around 1.8%. Looked up from germline, CDR1 is SGHRS and CDR2 is YFSETQ. CDR3 length equals 14 residues. Trimming at V came to 7 bases and at J to 7 bases, leaving 5 bases not matched to a gene. Study observations and caveats: T cells newly recruited by each seasonal influenza vaccination are few, the authors suggested.

The chain employs TRBV5-1 and TRBJ1-6, with 10 positions matching TRBD1. Sequences were derived from CD4+ T cells sorted from PBMCs, sampled 5 days after vaccination. The sequence came from a man aged 45-65 years who received an inactivated influenza vaccine. The CDR3 bases are TGCGCCAGCTCGGGACAGGGGTCCAATTCACCCCTCCACTTT. It translates to CASSGQGSNSPLHF.